The text below deals with one TCR beta chain. All the donors were Caucasian adults who lived in Nashville, Tennessee. Deep-level running was used for the assay. PBMC DNA, left unsorted, was sequenced on ten immunoSEQ deep assay plates. Authors' analysis steps: As immunoSEQ supplied junction-only sequences (without quality scores), filtering differed. Only in-frame clones appear in the TCRdb table, and some are missing; sequencing was by immunoSEQ multiplex PCR. V and J calls plus clone size are reproduced from that table; the DNA served to infer D and trimming. The sample consists of a few hundred thousand clones, roughly three quarters of them appearing once. This entry belongs to a study of shared clonotypes between healthy human individuals. CDR1 is SGHRS and CDR2 is YFSETQ in the germline V gene. The CDR3 is 16 amino acids. V lost 0 bases, J lost 0 bases, and 6 bases stayed unmatched.

The chain couples TRBV5-1 to TRBJ2-7; TRBD2 agrees at 7 bases. The TCR originated in a woman in her 40s in good health. Some clones in this sample may be carry-over from other donors' samples. Sample: PBMCs. CDR3 nucleotide sequence: TGCGCCAGCAGCTTGGTTAGCGGGTCTTACTCCTACGAGCAGTACTTC. The encoded protein is CASSLVSGSYSYEQYF.